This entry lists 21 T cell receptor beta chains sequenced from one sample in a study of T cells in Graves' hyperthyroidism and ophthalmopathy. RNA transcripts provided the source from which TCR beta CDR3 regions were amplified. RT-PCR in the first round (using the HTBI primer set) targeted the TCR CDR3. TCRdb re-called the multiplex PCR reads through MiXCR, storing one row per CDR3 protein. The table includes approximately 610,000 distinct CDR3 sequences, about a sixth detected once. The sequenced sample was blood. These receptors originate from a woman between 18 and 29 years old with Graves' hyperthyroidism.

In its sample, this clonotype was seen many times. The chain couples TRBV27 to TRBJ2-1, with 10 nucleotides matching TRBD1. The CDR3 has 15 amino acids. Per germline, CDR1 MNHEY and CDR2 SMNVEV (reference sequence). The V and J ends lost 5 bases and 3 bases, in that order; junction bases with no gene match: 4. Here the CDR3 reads CASSDGTGDYNEQFF. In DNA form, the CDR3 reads TGTGCCAGCAGTGACGGGACAGGGGACTACAATGAGCAGTTCTTC.

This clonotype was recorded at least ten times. The CDR3 DNA is TGTGCCAGCAGTTCCCGGGACACCACCTACAATGAGCAGTTCTTC. It yields the protein CASSSRDTTYNEQFF. The chain couples TRBV7-2 to TRBJ2-1; perhaps TRBD1 as D (6 bases). CDR3 length equals 15 residues. Germline CDR1 reads SGHTA; CDR2 reads FQGNSA. With 6 bases removed from V and 2 bases from J, the gap between germline ends came to 14 bases.

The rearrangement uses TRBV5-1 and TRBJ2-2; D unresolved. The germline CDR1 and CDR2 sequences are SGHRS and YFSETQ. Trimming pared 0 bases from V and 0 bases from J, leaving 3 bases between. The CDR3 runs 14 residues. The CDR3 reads CASSLESNTGELFF. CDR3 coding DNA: TGCGCCAGCAGCTTGGAGTCGAACACCGGGGAGCTGTTTTTT.

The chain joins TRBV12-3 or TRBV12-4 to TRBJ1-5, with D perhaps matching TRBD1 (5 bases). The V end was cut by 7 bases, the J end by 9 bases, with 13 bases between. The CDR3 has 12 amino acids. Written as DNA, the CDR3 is TGTGCCAGCACTCAGGGAAGTCGGCCCCAGCATTTT. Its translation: CASTQGSRPQHF.

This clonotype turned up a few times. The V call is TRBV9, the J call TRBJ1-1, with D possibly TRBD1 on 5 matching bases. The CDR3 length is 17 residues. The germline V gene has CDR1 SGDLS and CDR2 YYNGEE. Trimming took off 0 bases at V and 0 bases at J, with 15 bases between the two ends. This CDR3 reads CASSVGGLGNMNTEAFF. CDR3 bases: TGTGCCAGCAGCGTAGGGGGCCTGGGGAACATGAACACTGAAGCTTTCTTT.

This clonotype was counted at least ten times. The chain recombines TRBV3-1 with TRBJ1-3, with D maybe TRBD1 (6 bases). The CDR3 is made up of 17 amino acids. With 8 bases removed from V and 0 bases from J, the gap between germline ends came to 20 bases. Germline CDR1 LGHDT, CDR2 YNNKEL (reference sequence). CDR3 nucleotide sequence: TGTGCCAGCGGCAATAAAGGGGGATCTAACTCTGGAAACACCATATATTTT. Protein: CASGNKGGSNSGNTIYF.

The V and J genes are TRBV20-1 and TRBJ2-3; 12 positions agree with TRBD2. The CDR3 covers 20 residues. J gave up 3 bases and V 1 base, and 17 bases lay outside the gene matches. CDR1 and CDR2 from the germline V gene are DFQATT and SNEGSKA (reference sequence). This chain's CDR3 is CSARVRLAGEPHRRTDTQYF. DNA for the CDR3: TGCAGTGCTAGAGTCCGACTAGCGGGAGAACCCCATAGGAGGACAGATACGCAGTATTTT.

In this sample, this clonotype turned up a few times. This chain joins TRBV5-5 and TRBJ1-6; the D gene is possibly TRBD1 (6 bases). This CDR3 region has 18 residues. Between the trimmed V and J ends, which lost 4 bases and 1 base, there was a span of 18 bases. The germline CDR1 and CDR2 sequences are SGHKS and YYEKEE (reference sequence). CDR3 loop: CASSPDGGGISYNSPLHF. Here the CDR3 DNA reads TGTGCCAGCAGCCCCGACGGGGGCGGGATTTCCTATAATTCACCCCTCCACTTT.

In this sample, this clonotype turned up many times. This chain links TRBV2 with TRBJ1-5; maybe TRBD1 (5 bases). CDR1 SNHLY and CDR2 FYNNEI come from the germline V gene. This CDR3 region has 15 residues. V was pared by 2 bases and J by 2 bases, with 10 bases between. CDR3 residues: CASSEMGVGNQPQHF. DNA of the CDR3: TGTGCCAGCAGTGAAATGGGGGTTGGCAATCAGCCCCAGCATTTT. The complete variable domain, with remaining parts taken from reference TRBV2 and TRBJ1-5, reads EPEVTQTPSHQVTQMGQEVILRCVPISNHLYFYWYRQILGQKVEFLVSFYNNEISEKSEIFDDQFSVERPDGSNFTLKIRSTKLEDSAMYFCASSEMGVGNQPQHFGDGTRLSIL.

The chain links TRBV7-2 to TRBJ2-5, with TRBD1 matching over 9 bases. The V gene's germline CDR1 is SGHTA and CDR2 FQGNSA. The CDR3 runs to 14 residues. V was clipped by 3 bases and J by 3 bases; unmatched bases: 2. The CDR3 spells CASSFDRGEETQYF. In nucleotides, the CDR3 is TGTGCCAGCAGCTTTGACAGGGGGGAAGAGACCCAGTACTTC.

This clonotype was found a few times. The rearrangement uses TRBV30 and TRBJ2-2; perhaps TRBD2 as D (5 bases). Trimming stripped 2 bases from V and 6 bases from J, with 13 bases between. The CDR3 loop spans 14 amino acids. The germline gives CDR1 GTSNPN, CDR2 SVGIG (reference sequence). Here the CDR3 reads CAWSPGRGAGELFF. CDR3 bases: TGTGCCTGGAGTCCCGGACGGGGTGCCGGGGAGCTGTTTTTT.

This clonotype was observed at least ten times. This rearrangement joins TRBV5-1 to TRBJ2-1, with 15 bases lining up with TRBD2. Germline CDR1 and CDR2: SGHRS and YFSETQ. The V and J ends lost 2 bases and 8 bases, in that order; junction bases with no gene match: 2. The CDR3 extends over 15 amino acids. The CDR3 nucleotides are TGCGCCAGCAGCTTCGGACTAGCGGGGGGGGATGAGCAGTTCTTC. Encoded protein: CASSFGLAGGDEQFF.

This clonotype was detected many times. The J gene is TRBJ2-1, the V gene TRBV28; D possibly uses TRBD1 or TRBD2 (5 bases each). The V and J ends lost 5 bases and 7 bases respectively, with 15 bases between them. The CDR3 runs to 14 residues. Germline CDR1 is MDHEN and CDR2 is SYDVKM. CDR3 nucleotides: TGTGCCAGCAGTCTAACGGGACCACTAAATGAGCAGTTCTTC. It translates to CASSLTGPLNEQFF.

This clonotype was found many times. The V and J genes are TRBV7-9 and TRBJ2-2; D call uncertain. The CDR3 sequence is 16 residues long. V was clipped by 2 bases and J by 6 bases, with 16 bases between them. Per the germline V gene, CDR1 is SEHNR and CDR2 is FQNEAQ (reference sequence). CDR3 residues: CASSLKDAYLPGELFF. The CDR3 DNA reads TGTGCCAGCAGCTTAAAGGACGCGTACCTTCCCGGGGAGCTGTTTTTT.

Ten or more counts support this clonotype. For the CDR3, the DNA is TGTGCCAGCAGCTTAGTGGGTCAAGAGACCCAGTACTTC. This sequence encodes CASSLVGQETQYF. The chain recombines TRBV7-2 with TRBJ2-5; D gene ambiguous. Germline V gene data show CDR1 as SGHTA and CDR2 as FQGNSA. The CDR3 spans 13 residues. Trimming cost V 1 base and J 2 bases, with 5 bases left between them.

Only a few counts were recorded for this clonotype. The CDR3 sequence: CASSYHDEQYF. DNA of the CDR3: TGTGCCAGCAGTTACCATGACGAGCAGTACTTC. V gene TRBV5-6 combines with J gene TRBJ2-7; no clear D gene. V was trimmed by 5 bases and J by 5 bases, leaving 8 bases between them. The germline V gene has CDR1 SGHDT and CDR2 YYEEEE. The CDR3 is 11 amino acids. Full variable domain (missing parts from reference TRBV5-6 and TRBJ2-7): DAGVTQSPTHLIKTRGQQVTLRCSPKSGHDTVSWYQQALGQGPQFIFQYYEEEERQRGNFPDRFSGHQFPNYSSELNVNALLLGDSALYLCASSYHDEQYFGPGTRLTVT.

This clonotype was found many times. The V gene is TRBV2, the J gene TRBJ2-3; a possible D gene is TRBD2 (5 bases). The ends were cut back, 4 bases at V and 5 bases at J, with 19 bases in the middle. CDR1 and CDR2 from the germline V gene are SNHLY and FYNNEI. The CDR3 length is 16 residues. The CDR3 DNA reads TGTGCCAGCAGTGCCCGACTAACAAATGATGGAGATACGCAGTATTTT. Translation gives CASSARLTNDGDTQYF.

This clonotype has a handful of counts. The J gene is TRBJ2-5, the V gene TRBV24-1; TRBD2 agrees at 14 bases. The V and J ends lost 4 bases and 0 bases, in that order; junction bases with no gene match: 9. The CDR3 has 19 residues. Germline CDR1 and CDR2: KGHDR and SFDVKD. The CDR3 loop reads CATSDRGTSGGPYQETQYF. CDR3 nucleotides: TGTGCCACCAGTGACCGAGGGACTAGCGGGGGCCCGTACCAAGAGACCCAGTACTTC.

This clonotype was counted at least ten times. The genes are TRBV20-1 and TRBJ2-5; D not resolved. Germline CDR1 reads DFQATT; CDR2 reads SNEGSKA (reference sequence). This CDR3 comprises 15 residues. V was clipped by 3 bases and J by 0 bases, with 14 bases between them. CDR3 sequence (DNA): TGCAGTGCTAGCCCCCTAGGTGGGGACCAAGAGACCCAGTACTTC. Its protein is CSASPLGGDQETQYF.

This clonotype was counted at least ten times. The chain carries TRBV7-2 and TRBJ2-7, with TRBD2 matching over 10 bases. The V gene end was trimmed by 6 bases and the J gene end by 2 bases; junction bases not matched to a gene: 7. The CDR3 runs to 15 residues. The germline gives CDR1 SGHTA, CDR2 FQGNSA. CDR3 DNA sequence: TGTGCCAGCAGAGGACTAGCGGAGGGGGCCTACGAGCAGTACTTC. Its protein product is CASRGLAEGAYEQYF.

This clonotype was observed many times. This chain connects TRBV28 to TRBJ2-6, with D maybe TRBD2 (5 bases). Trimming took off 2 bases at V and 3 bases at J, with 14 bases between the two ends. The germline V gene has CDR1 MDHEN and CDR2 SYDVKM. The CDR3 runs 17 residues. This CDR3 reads CASSLADWVDGANVLTF. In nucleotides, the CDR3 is TGTGCCAGCAGTTTAGCGGACTGGGTCGATGGGGCCAACGTCCTGACTTTC.